The rows below give T cell receptor beta chains drawn from one sample of a study of blood T cell repertoires in COVID-19. Sequenced by immunoSEQ multiplex PCR; TCRdb stores in-frame clones only, minus some. Counted here are over 80,000 clones, about 86% occurring once; the ten biggest clones make up about 1.2%. The sequenced sample was peripheral blood. The receptors were gathered from a man of 80 years or more with active or convalescent COVID-19. The CDR3 runs from the conserved cysteine through the conserved F or W. The order of the fields is V gene, clone size, D gene, J gene, CDR3 DNA, CDR3 protein. The D gene is left open where the match is weak. Only some rows state a clone size, as once, few, many or a class for expanded clones.

>TRBV4-3|once|TRBD2|TRBJ2-2
TGCGCCAGCAGCCAAGATAGACCGGGAGGGGGGGCCCACGGGGAGCTGTTTTTT
CASSQDRPGGGAHGELFF
>TRBV5-4|.|.|TRBJ1-6
TGTGCCAGCAGCCCTGGGACATTTTACGATTCACCCCTCCACTTT
CASSPGTFYDSPLHF
>TRBV14|.|.|TRBJ2-1
TGTGCCAGCAGCCAAGGGACAGACAGGGAGCAGTTCTTC
CASSQGTDREQFF
>TRBV28|few|.|TRBJ1-1
TGTGCCAGCAGCCCGATGGGCGGGGGGAACACTGAAGCTTTCTTT
CASSPMGGGNTEAFF
>TRBV14|once|.|TRBJ2-1
TGTGCCAGCAGCCAAGAACAGGTTACCTACAATGAGCAGTTCTTC
CASSQEQVTYNEQFF
>TRBV9|.|.|TRBJ2-3
TGTGCCAGCAGCAAAAACAGGGTAGCTAGCACAGATACGCAGTATTTT
CASSKNRVASTDTQYF
>TRBV5-4|once|.|TRBJ1-6
TGTGCCAGCAGCTTTTTGGCCAACTCACCCCTCCACTTT
CASSFLANSPLHF
>TRBV27|once|.|TRBJ1-2
TGTGCCAGCAGTCAGGACCGACGGCGGGGTAACTATGGCTACACCTTC
CASSQDRRRGNYGYTF
>TRBV6-5|.|.|TRBJ1-5
TGTGTTTCAACAGCAGGGCAGAGCAATCAGCCCCAGCATTTT
CVSTAGQSNQPQHF
>TRBV5-4|.|TRBD2|TRBJ2-2
TGTGCCAGCAGCTTAGGACTAGCGGGAGGCCGAGGAATCACCGGGGAGCTGTTTTTT
CASSLGLAGGRGITGELFF
>TRBV2|.|.|TRBJ2-1
TGTGCCAGCATTCAGGCCTCCTACAATGAGCAGTTCTTC
CASIQASYNEQFF
>TRBV10-3|.|.|TRBJ2-3
TGTGCCATCAGTGAGTCGCCTAGCGTGTCAGATACGCAGTATTTT
CAISESPSVSDTQYF
>TRBV28|.|TRBD1|TRBJ1-2
TGTGCCAGCAGTTTTGGACAGGGGGACAGGAACACCTTC
CASSFGQGDRNTF
>TRBV29-1|.|.|TRBJ2-3
TGCAGCGCCGCGGGACCCGATTTGTCGCAGTATTTT
CSAAGPDLSQYF
>TRBV7-2|.|TRBD2|TRBJ2-1
TGTGCCAGCAGCCCAACCCTAGCGGGAGCCCCAAACGAGCAGTTCTTC
CASSPTLAGAPNEQFF
>TRBV7-8|.|TRBD1|TRBJ1-5
TGTGCCAGCAGCCGGGACAGGTCGAATCAGCCCCAGCATTTT
CASSRDRSNQPQHF
>TRBV18|.|.|TRBJ2-5
TGTGCCAGCTCACCGACTCTACGCGAGACCCAGTACTTC
CASSPTLRETQYF
>TRBV27|.|.|TRBJ2-5
TGTGCCAGCAGTCCCCGGTGGAGCCTAACGATCCAAGAGACCCAGTACTTC
CASSPRWSLTIQETQYF
>TRBV4-3|.|TRBD1|TRBJ1-1
TGCGCCAGCAGCCAAGATCCCACGACAGGGCCAGAAATGAACACTGAAGCTTTCTTT
CASSQDPTTGPEMNTEAFF
>TRBV20-1|.|.|TRBJ1-5
TGCAGTGCTAGTTTGCGTCTAAGCAATCAGCCCCAGCATTTT
CSASLRLSNQPQHF
>TRBV7-9|.|TRBD1|TRBJ2-1
TGTGCCAGCAGCCCCCGGACAGGGGGGTCCTACAATGAGCAGTTCTTC
CASSPRTGGSYNEQFF
>TRBV27|.|TRBD2|TRBJ2-2
TGTGCCAGCAGTTTAGGGTCTCGGGGAGGGCACACCGGGGAGCTGTTTTTT
CASSLGSRGGHTGELFF
>TRBV5-1|.|.|TRBJ1-5
TGCGCCAGCAGCTTGAACGGGAATCAGCCCCAGCATTTT
CASSLNGNQPQHF
>TRBV9|.|.|TRBJ2-2
TGTGCCAGCAGCCTCGGGCGGGGCAGGGCGGACACCGGGGAGCTGTTTTTT
CASSLGRGRADTGELFF
>TRBV7-8|.|TRBD2|TRBJ2-1
TGTGCCAGCTCAGGGGGACTAGCGGTGTACAATGAGCAGTTCTTC
CASSGGLAVYNEQFF
>TRBV5-1|.|.|TRBJ2-7
TGCGCCAGCAGCCCAAGACAGCCCATTTTCGACTACGAGCAGTACTTC
CASSPRQPIFDYEQYF
>TRBV25-1|.|TRBD2|TRBJ2-3
TGTGCCAGCAGTGACCAAGGACTAGCGGAGACTAGCACAGATACGCAGTATTTT
CASSDQGLAETSTDTQYF
>TRBV14|.|.|TRBJ2-7
TGTGCCAGCAGCCCATCAGGGTTGGGGGAGCAGTACTTC
CASSPSGLGEQYF
>TRBV23-1|.|.|TRBJ2-1
TGCGCCAGCAGTCAATCGCTCAGAAATGAGCAGTTCTTC
CASSQSLRNEQFF
>TRBV6-6|.|.|TRBJ1-1
TGTGCCAGCAGTCAGTTCGGCACTGAAGCTTTCTTT
CASSQFGTEAFF
>TRBV6-5|.|.|TRBJ2-7
TGTGCCAGCAGTTACCCAGGATCCTACGAGCAGTACTTC
CASSYPGSYEQYF
>TRBV10-3|.|TRBD1|TRBJ2-2
TGTGCCTCCAGAGGGGGCGCTACGAACACCGGGGAGCTGTTTTTT
CASRGGATNTGELFF
>TRBV5-4|few|TRBD1|TRBJ1-6
TGTGCCAGCAGCTTGCAGGGGGCGCGGTCACCCCTCCACTTT
CASSLQGARSPLHF
>TRBV4-2|.|TRBD1|TRBJ1-2
TGTGCCAGCAGCCTTCGGACAGGGTTGGACTATGGCTACACCTTC
CASSLRTGLDYGYTF
>TRBV7-9|.|.|TRBJ1-2
TGTGCCAGCAGCAGACCGGGGTTCGTTGGCTACACCTTC
CASSRPGFVGYTF
>TRBV29-1|.|.|TRBJ2-6
TGCAGCGTTTCGAGCGGATCTGGGGCCAACGTCCTGACTTTC
CSVSSGSGANVLTF
>TRBV27|.|.|TRBJ2-1
TGTGCCAGCAGTTTGATGGCCAGTGTGGCGGGGAATGAGCAGTTCTTC
CASSLMASVAGNEQFF
>TRBV14|.|.|TRBJ1-1
TGTGCCAGCAGCCAAGCGGGAGGGGGTTTGGGGACTGAAGCTTTCTTT
CASSQAGGGLGTEAFF
>TRBV18|.|.|TRBJ2-7
TGTGCCAGCTCACCAATCGGTTACGAGCAGTACTTC
CASSPIGYEQYF
>TRBV19|.|.|TRBJ1-2
TGTGCCAGTTCCGCTCTCCTCGGACAAGTCTATGGCTACACCTTC
CASSALLGQVYGYTF
>TRBV12-3/TRBV12-4|.|.|TRBJ1-1
TGTGCCAGCAGCCCCGGGAACACTGAAGCTTTCTTT
CASSPGNTEAFF
>TRBV6-5|.|TRBD2|TRBJ2-5
TGTGCCAGCAGTTCCAGCGGGATGGGAGAGACCCAGTACTTC
CASSSSGMGETQYF
>TRBV5-1|.|.|TRBJ1-5
TGCGCCAGCAGCTTGTCGTCAGGGGATAATCAGCCCCAGCATTTT
CASSLSSGDNQPQHF
>TRBV7-2|.|.|TRBJ2-1
TGTGCCAGCAGCGCCCCCGGGACACCCTACAATGAGCAGTTCTTC
CASSAPGTPYNEQFF
>TRBV4-1|.|TRBD1|TRBJ1-5
TGCGCCAGCAGCCAAGATACAGGGGCAAATCAGCCCCAGCATTTT
CASSQDTGANQPQHF
>TRBV9|.|TRBD2|TRBJ2-3
TGTGCCAGCAGCGCCTCTAGCGGGAGCGCAGATACGCAGTATTTT
CASSASSGSADTQYF
>TRBV29-1|.|TRBD1|TRBJ2-3
TGCAGCGTGACAGGGGGCTTTAGCGCAGATACGCAGTATTTT
CSVTGGFSADTQYF
>TRBV28|.|TRBD1|TRBJ1-1
TGTGCCAGCAGTCTTCCAGGGGGCACTGAAGCTTTCTTT
CASSLPGGTEAFF
>TRBV9|once|.|TRBJ1-2
TGTGCCAGCAGCGCCGCGGATGGGGGGGATGGCTACACCTTC
CASSAADGGDGYTF
>TRBV3-1/TRBV3-2|once|.|TRBJ2-6
TGTGCCAGCAGCGTCAGGGACTCTGGGGCCAACGTCCTGACTTTC
CASSVRDSGANVLTF
>TRBV7-8|.|.|TRBJ1-3
TGTGCCAGCAGCTTAGCCGGCGGGGGGCCTGGAAACACCATATATTTT
CASSLAGGGPGNTIYF
>TRBV6-2/TRBV6-3|.|.|TRBJ2-1
TGTGCCAGCAGTTACCGTACCTACAATGAGCAGTTCTTC
CASSYRTYNEQFF
>TRBV7-9|.|.|TRBJ2-3
TGTGCCAGCAGCTCAGCAGGGGCCCGGGGACTATCAGATACGCAGTATTTT
CASSSAGARGLSDTQYF
>TRBV7-3|.|TRBD2|TRBJ2-3
TGTGCCAGCAGCTCAGGGACTAGCGGGCTTACAGATACGCAGTATTTT
CASSSGTSGLTDTQYF
>TRBV5-6|.|.|TRBJ1-1
TGTGCCAGCAGCTTGGCCTCACTCACTGAAGCTTTCTTT
CASSLASLTEAFF
>TRBV6-2/TRBV6-3|.|TRBD2|TRBJ2-1
TGTGCCAGCAGCAAAGCGCGACAGGGCGGTCCGGGACTAGCCGGTGGTGAGCAGTTCTTC
CASSKARQGGPGLAGGEQFF
>TRBV2|.|.|TRBJ1-3
TGTGCCACCGGAAAGGAGAACTCTGGAAACACCATATATTTT
CATGKENSGNTIYF